This is a list of T cell receptor beta chains from one sample in a study of beta chain features in type 1 diabetes. Libraries were prepared by immunoSEQ multiplex PCR; TCRdb keeps only in-frame clonotypes and omits some of them. Here the sample spans hundreds of thousands of clones, around 15% being singletons. Sequenced sample: naive CD4+ T cells from blood. These receptor sequences come from a young man with type 1 diabetes. The CDR3 runs from the conserved cysteine through the conserved F or W. D genes are given only for firm matches. Rows may omit the clone size; those that give it use once, few, many or a size class.

j_call,v_call,d_call,clone_size,cdr3_aa,cdr3_nt
TRBJ2-7,TRBV28,-,few,CASSLDPSLYEQYF,TGTGCCAGCAGTTTAGACCCGAGCCTCTACGAGCAGTACTTC
TRBJ2-7,TRBV4-1,TRBD2,-,CASSQVIAGGRTYEQYF,TGCGCCAGCAGCCAAGTAATAGCGGGAGGACGTACCTACGAGCAGTACTTC
TRBJ2-7,TRBV6-5,-,-,CASSYSLTAPYEQYF,TGTGCCAGCAGTTACTCCCTGACTGCGCCCTACGAGCAGTACTTC
TRBJ2-1,TRBV2,-,few,CASSEQGGYNEQFF,TGTGCCAGCAGTGAACAGGGGGGTTACAATGAGCAGTTCTTC
TRBJ2-7,TRBV5-4,TRBD1,-,CASSQGQSSYEQYF,TGTGCCAGCAGCCAGGGACAGAGCTCCTACGAGCAGTACTTC
TRBJ2-1,TRBV7-2,TRBD2,-,CASSPLASGGSSYNEQFF,TGTGCCAGCAGCCCACTGGCTAGCGGGGGGAGCTCCTACAATGAGCAGTTCTTC
TRBJ2-7,TRBV7-9,TRBD1,-,CASSPYSGTGPYEQYF,TGTGCCAGCAGCCCCTACTCCGGGACAGGGCCCTACGAGCAGTACTTC
TRBJ1-5,TRBV29-1,-,-,CSVEAGVHCQPQHF,TGCAGCGTTGAAGCTGGGGTCCATTGCCAGCCCCAGCATTTT
TRBJ1-3,TRBV30,-,few,CAWETGRSGNTIYF,TGTGCCTGGGAGACTGGGAGGTCCGGAAACACCATATATTTT
TRBJ1-5,TRBV19,-,once,CASTGESNQPQHF,TGTGCCAGTACAGGGGAAAGCAATCAGCCCCAGCATTTT
TRBJ1-1,TRBV5-1,-,-,CASSLATGYTEAFF,TGCGCCAGCAGCTTGGCTACGGGCTACACTGAAGCTTTCTTT
TRBJ1-1,TRBV9,-,-,CASSVGQVGEAFF,TGTGCCAGCAGCGTAGGGCAGGTAGGCGAAGCTTTCTTT
TRBJ1-5,TRBV11-2,-,few,CASSLTSGGNQPQHF,TGTGCCAGCAGCTTAACATCAGGGGGCAATCAGCCCCAGCATTTT
TRBJ1-6,TRBV4-2,-,-,CASSQDGRGSSPLHF,TGTGCCAGCAGCCAAGACGGAAGGGGTAGCTCACCCCTCCACTTT
TRBJ1-2,TRBV5-8,-,-,CASSQHSGSYGYTF,TGTGCCAGCAGCCAGCATTCGGGGAGCTATGGCTACACCTTC
TRBJ1-4,TRBV10-3,TRBD1,few,CAISEGTGNEKLFF,TGTGCCATCAGTGAAGGGACAGGGAATGAAAAACTGTTTTTT
TRBJ2-3,TRBV7-2,TRBD2,-,CASSRTSGSADTQYF,TGTGCCAGCAGCCGGACTAGCGGGAGCGCAGATACGCAGTATTTT
TRBJ2-7,TRBV5-1,TRBD1,-,CASSLRDRSSYEQYF,TGCGCCAGCAGCTTGAGGGACAGAAGTTCCTACGAGCAGTACTTC
TRBJ1-2,TRBV20-1,-,-,CSGRGYTF,TGCAGTGGACGGGGCTACACCTTC
TRBJ2-6,TRBV11-2,TRBD1,-,CASSPPPGTGGANVLTF,TGTGCCAGCAGTCCCCCCCCAGGGACAGGTGGGGCCAACGTCCTGACTTTC
TRBJ2-5,TRBV12-5,-,-,CASGSKTQYF,TGTGCTAGTGGTTCGAAGACCCAGTACTTC
TRBJ2-3,TRBV6-4,-,-,CASSGYSDTQYF,TGTGCCAGCAGTGGATATTCAGATACGCAGTATTTT
TRBJ2-3,TRBV10-2,TRBD1,-,CASSQGGTGDTQYF,TGCGCCAGCAGCCAAGGGGGCACGGGAGATACGCAGTATTTT
TRBJ1-5,TRBV9,-,-,CASSVGRIDQPQHF,TGTGCCAGCAGCGTAGGAAGAATCGATCAGCCCCAGCATTTT
TRBJ2-5,TRBV25-1,-,-,CASSEYNEAGWGETQYF,TGTGCCAGCAGTGAATATAATGAGGCAGGGTGGGGAGAGACCCAGTACTTC
TRBJ1-6,TRBV9,-,-,CASSVFDRLGYSPLHF,TGTGCCAGCAGCGTTTTCGACAGGTTAGGGTATTCACCCCTCCACTTT
TRBJ2-1,TRBV25-1,-,-,CASSAAGPMNEQFF,TGTGCCAGCAGTGCGGCGGGACCTATGAATGAGCAGTTCTTC
TRBJ2-3,TRBV30,TRBD1,-,CAWTRTGTSTDTQYF,TGTGCCTGGACCCGGACAGGTACTAGCACAGATACGCAGTATTTT
TRBJ1-2,TRBV7-9,-,-,CASSPWREIGYTF,TGTGCCAGCAGCCCCTGGAGAGAAATTGGCTACACCTTC
TRBJ1-1,TRBV9,-,few,CASSVGRPEAEAFF,TGTGCCAGCAGCGTAGGTCGTCCTGAGGCTGAAGCTTTCTTT
TRBJ1-5,TRBV25-1,-,-,CASSDHYSNQPQHF,TGTGCCAGCAGTGATCACTATAGCAATCAGCCCCAGCATTTT
TRBJ2-1,TRBV6-5,-,few,CASSYSTDSVNEQFF,TGTGCCAGCAGTTACTCGACGGATAGCGTCAATGAGCAGTTCTTC
TRBJ2-1,TRBV2,-,few,CASSIGGNEQFF,TGTGCCAGCTCAATTGGGGGCAATGAGCAGTTCTTC
TRBJ2-3,TRBV7-3,-,-,CASSSTGLGADTQYF,TGTGCCAGCAGCTCAACTGGACTGGGGGCAGATACGCAGTATTTT
TRBJ2-7,TRBV28,-,few,CASSLGSTGRQQYF,TGTGCCAGCAGTTTAGGATCTACAGGCCGGCAGCAGTACTTC
TRBJ1-2,TRBV6-5,-,-,CASSYSRGYGYTF,TGTGCCAGCAGTTACTCTAGAGGTTATGGCTACACCTTC
TRBJ2-2,TRBV30,-,-,CAWSVRANTGELFF,TGTGCCTGGAGTGTCCGAGCGAACACCGGGGAGCTGTTTTTT
TRBJ2-7,TRBV7-9,TRBD1,-,CASSLVGQGRTYEQYF,TGTGCCAGCAGCCTCGTCGGACAGGGAAGAACCTACGAGCAGTACTTC
TRBJ2-1,TRBV5-1,-,-,CASGTTGTRYNEQFF,TGCGCCAGCGGAACAACCGGGACTCGCTACAATGAGCAGTTCTTC
TRBJ1-2,TRBV30,-,few,CAWSKDGDGYTF,TGTGCCTGGAGTAAGGACGGGGATGGCTACACCTTC
TRBJ2-3,TRBV6-4,TRBD2,few,CASSDSAGDTDTQYF,TGTGCCAGCAGTGACTCAGCGGGGGACACAGATACGCAGTATTTT
TRBJ1-3,TRBV5-4,TRBD1,-,CASSRDRENTIYF,TGTGCCAGCAGTAGGGACAGAGAAAACACCATATATTTT
TRBJ1-4,TRBV5-6,TRBD1,few,CASSYDRGGEKLFF,TGTGCCAGCAGCTACGACAGGGGTGGAGAAAAACTGTTTTTT
TRBJ2-7,TRBV29-1,TRBD1,few,CSVEKGGSDEQYF,TGCAGCGTTGAGAAAGGGGGCTCTGACGAGCAGTACTTC
TRBJ1-2,TRBV7-2,TRBD1,-,CASGRGQGANYGYTF,TGTGCCAGCGGCCGGGGACAGGGGGCCAACTATGGCTACACCTTC
TRBJ1-1,TRBV29-1,-,-,CSVDLQNTEAFF,TGCAGCGTTGACCTCCAGAACACTGAAGCTTTCTTT
TRBJ2-7,TRBV18,-,-,CASSLSISSSYEQYF,TGTGCCAGCTCACTATCTATCTCCAGCTCCTACGAGCAGTACTTC
TRBJ2-5,TRBV5-1,TRBD1,-,CASSWGTVRLKGTQYF,TGCGCCAGCAGCTGGGGGACAGTAAGATTAAAAGGGACCCAGTACTTC
TRBJ1-5,TRBV9,-,-,CASSVEGSQPQHF,TGTGCCAGCAGCGTAGAAGGAAGTCAGCCCCAGCATTTT